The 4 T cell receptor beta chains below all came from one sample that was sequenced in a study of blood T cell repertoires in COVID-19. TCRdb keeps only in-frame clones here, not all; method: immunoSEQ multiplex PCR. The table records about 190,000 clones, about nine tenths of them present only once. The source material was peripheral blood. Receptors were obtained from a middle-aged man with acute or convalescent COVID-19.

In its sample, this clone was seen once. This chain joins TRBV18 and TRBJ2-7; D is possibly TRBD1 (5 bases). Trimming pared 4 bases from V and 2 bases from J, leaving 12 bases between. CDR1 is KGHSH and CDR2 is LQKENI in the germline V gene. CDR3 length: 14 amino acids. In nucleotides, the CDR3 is TGTGCCAGCTCACGATTCGACAGACCCTACGAGCAGTACTTC. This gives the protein CASSRFDRPYEQYF.

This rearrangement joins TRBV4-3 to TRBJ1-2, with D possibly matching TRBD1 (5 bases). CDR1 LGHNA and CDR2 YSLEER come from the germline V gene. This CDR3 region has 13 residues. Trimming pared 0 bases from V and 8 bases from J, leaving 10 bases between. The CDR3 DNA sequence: TGCGCCAGCAGCCAAGAATGGGGGGAAGGCTACACCTTC. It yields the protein CASSQEWGEGYTF.

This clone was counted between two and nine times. This chain's CDR3 is CASGNGSNYGYTF. The CDR3 DNA reads TGCGCCAGCGGTAACGGGAGTAACTATGGCTACACCTTC. The V and J genes are TRBV10-1 and TRBJ1-2; unclear D gene. Trimming took 8 bases from V and 1 from J, leaving 11 bases between them. CDR1 WNHNN and CDR2 SYGVQD come from the germline V gene (reference sequence). The CDR3 loop spans 13 amino acids.

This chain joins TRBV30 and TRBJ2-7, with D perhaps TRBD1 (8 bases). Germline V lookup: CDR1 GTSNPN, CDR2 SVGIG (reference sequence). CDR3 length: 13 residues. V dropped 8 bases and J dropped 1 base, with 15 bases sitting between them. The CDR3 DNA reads TGTGCCGTAGACAGGGGAGGGTCCTACGAGCAGTACTTC. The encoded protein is CAVDRGGSYEQYF.